This T cell receptor (beta chain) derives from a study of CD8 T cell repertoires and HIV-1 epitope variants. A remark on this clone: Its specificity is not known.

The ends were cut back, 3 bases at V and 5 bases at J, with 10 bases in the middle. The length of the CDR3 is 14 residues. The germline gives CDR1 MNHEY, CDR2 SMNVEV (reference sequence). Clones were read by immunoSEQ multiplex PCR, and TCRdb kept only the in-frame ones, dropping some. This table has about 5,400 clones, about 68% appearing once. The chain has TRBV27 and TRBJ2-2; possibly TRBD1 or TRBD2 for D (5 bases each). The TCR sequence derives from a male donor with HIV. The sequenced sample was cultured CD8+ T cells derived from PBMCs. CDR3: CASSFEGWTGELFF. For the CDR3, the DNA is TGTGCCAGCAGTTTCGAGGGGTGGACCGGGGAGCTGTTTTTT.